This is a list of T cell receptor beta chains from one sample in a study of cytomegalovirus exposure and HLA in healthy donors. The table came from immunoSEQ multiplex PCR; TCRdb's copy has only in-frame clones and leaves some out. The table includes 120,000 or so clones, 65% to 75% detected once. Material: PBMCs. These receptors came from a man aged 35 to 55 in good health and CMV-seropositive. The CDR3 runs from the conserved cysteine through the conserved F or W. D genes are given only for firm matches. Clone sizes are given selectively: once, few, many, or a class where the clone is expanded.

j_gene: TRBJ1-3; v_gene: TRBV5-8; d_gene: TRBD1; abundance: -; CDR3aa: CASRLTGLNTIYF; CDR3nt: TGTGCCAGCAGGCTGACAGGGCTAAACACCATATATTTT
j_gene: TRBJ2-7; v_gene: TRBV28; d_gene: -; abundance: -; CDR3aa: CASSFFSGYEQYF; CDR3nt: TGTGCCAGCAGTTTTTTTAGCGGCTACGAGCAGTACTTC
j_gene: TRBJ1-1; v_gene: TRBV18; d_gene: -; abundance: few; CDR3aa: CASSPPAGVNTEAFF; CDR3nt: TGTGCCAGCTCACCACCTGCAGGGGTTAACACTGAAGCTTTCTTT
j_gene: TRBJ2-7; v_gene: TRBV7-9; d_gene: TRBD1; abundance: -; CDR3aa: CASSYRDSSYEQYF; CDR3nt: TGTGCCAGCAGCTACCGGGACAGCTCCTACGAGCAGTACTTC
j_gene: TRBJ2-6; v_gene: TRBV30; d_gene: TRBD1; abundance: -; CDR3aa: CAWSGTGPGANVLTF; CDR3nt: TGTGCCTGGAGTGGGACAGGGCCTGGGGCCAACGTCCTGACTTTC
j_gene: TRBJ2-1; v_gene: TRBV2; d_gene: TRBD2; abundance: once; CDR3aa: CASMREGQDNEQFF; CDR3nt: TGTGCCAGCATGCGGGAGGGCCAGGACAATGAGCAGTTCTTC
j_gene: TRBJ2-4; v_gene: TRBV14; d_gene: TRBD2; abundance: -; CDR3aa: CASSQGTSGRPGNIQYF; CDR3nt: TGTGCCAGCAGCCAAGGGACTAGCGGGAGGCCCGGGAACATTCAGTACTTC
j_gene: TRBJ2-1; v_gene: TRBV28; d_gene: TRBD2; abundance: -; CDR3aa: CASRSRTSGINEQFF; CDR3nt: TGTGCCAGCAGAAGTAGGACTAGCGGTATCAATGAGCAGTTCTTC
j_gene: TRBJ1-2; v_gene: TRBV7-9; d_gene: TRBD1; abundance: -; CDR3aa: CASGGQGNYGYTF; CDR3nt: TGTGCCAGCGGGGGACAGGGGAACTATGGCTACACCTTC
j_gene: TRBJ2-5; v_gene: TRBV29-1; d_gene: -; abundance: -; CDR3aa: CSVVGQGRPSETQYF; CDR3nt: TGCAGCGTTGTCGGGCAGGGGAGACCTTCCGAGACCCAGTACTTC
j_gene: TRBJ1-1; v_gene: TRBV6-1; d_gene: -; abundance: -; CDR3aa: CASRPLTQGAGEAFF; CDR3nt: TGTGCCAGCAGACCCTTGACCCAAGGGGCGGGAGAAGCTTTCTTT
j_gene: TRBJ2-1; v_gene: TRBV15; d_gene: TRBD2; abundance: few; CDR3aa: CATGTISYNEQFF; CDR3nt: TGTGCGACCGGGACTATCTCCTACAATGAGCAGTTCTTC
j_gene: TRBJ1-2; v_gene: TRBV19; d_gene: TRBD1; abundance: -; CDR3aa: CASSMGQVSGYTF; CDR3nt: TGTGCCAGTAGTATGGGACAGGTCTCTGGCTACACCTTC
j_gene: TRBJ2-7; v_gene: TRBV18; d_gene: TRBD1; abundance: -; CDR3aa: CASSPETGYHEQYF; CDR3nt: TGTGCCAGCTCACCAGAGACAGGGTACCACGAGCAGTACTTC
j_gene: TRBJ2-3; v_gene: TRBV10-2; d_gene: TRBD1; abundance: few; CDR3aa: CASSGQGAGTQYF; CDR3nt: TGCGCCAGCAGTGGACAGGGGGCCGGTACGCAGTATTTT
j_gene: TRBJ2-1; v_gene: TRBV5-1; d_gene: TRBD2; abundance: -; CDR3aa: CASNQSPSGGANEQFF; CDR3nt: TGCGCCAGCAACCAAAGTCCTAGCGGGGGGGCCAATGAGCAGTTCTTC
j_gene: TRBJ2-1; v_gene: TRBV5-1; d_gene: -; abundance: -; CDR3aa: CASSFGTGLTSGFNEQFF; CDR3nt: TGCGCCAGCAGCTTCGGGACAGGGCTGACTAGCGGGTTCAATGAGCAGTTCTTC
j_gene: TRBJ2-7; v_gene: TRBV6-1; d_gene: TRBD1; abundance: -; CDR3aa: CASNTGTVPREQYF; CDR3nt: TGTGCCAGCAATACCGGGACAGTCCCTCGCGAGCAGTACTTC
j_gene: TRBJ2-5; v_gene: TRBV6-1; d_gene: TRBD2; abundance: -; CDR3aa: CASRGLPMQETQYF; CDR3nt: TGTGCCAGCAGGGGACTACCCATGCAAGAGACCCAGTACTTC
j_gene: TRBJ1-1; v_gene: TRBV6-6; d_gene: -; abundance: -; CDR3aa: CASSYSDSYTEAFF; CDR3nt: TGTGCCAGCAGTTACTCTGACAGCTACACTGAAGCTTTCTTT
j_gene: TRBJ2-7; v_gene: TRBV6-5; d_gene: TRBD2; abundance: -; CDR3aa: CASRTPGGERYEQYF; CDR3nt: TGTGCCAGCAGGACACCCGGGGGGGAGCGGTACGAGCAGTACTTC
j_gene: TRBJ1-2; v_gene: TRBV4-1; d_gene: -; abundance: -; CDR3aa: CASSQDRGNYGYTF; CDR3nt: TGCGCCAGCAGCCAAGACAGGGGAAACTATGGCTACACCTTC
j_gene: TRBJ2-1; v_gene: TRBV15; d_gene: -; abundance: -; CDR3aa: CATSRDSGSYFNNEQFF; CDR3nt: TGTGCCACCAGCAGAGATTCGGGATCTTATTTCAACAATGAGCAGTTCTTC
j_gene: TRBJ2-7; v_gene: TRBV11-2; d_gene: -; abundance: -; CDR3aa: CASSPLGGMAYEQYF; CDR3nt: TGTGCCAGCAGCCCACTGGGCGGGATGGCCTACGAGCAGTACTTC
j_gene: TRBJ2-1; v_gene: TRBV7-2; d_gene: -; abundance: -; CDR3aa: CASSTGHYNEQFF; CDR3nt: TGTGCCAGCAGCACGGGACACTACAATGAGCAGTTCTTC
j_gene: TRBJ2-1; v_gene: TRBV5-4; d_gene: -; abundance: -; CDR3aa: CASSLGGRGDHNEQFF; CDR3nt: TGTGCCAGCAGCTTGGGGGGCAGGGGGGACCACAATGAGCAGTTCTTC
j_gene: TRBJ1-5; v_gene: TRBV7-2; d_gene: -; abundance: -; CDR3aa: CASSFLNTGSNQPQHF; CDR3nt: TGTGCCAGCAGTTTCCTTAACACAGGGAGCAATCAGCCCCAGCATTTT
j_gene: TRBJ2-1; v_gene: TRBV5-1; d_gene: TRBD1; abundance: -; CDR3aa: CASSSPGQNYNEQFF; CDR3nt: TGCGCCAGCAGCTCCCCGGGACAGAACTACAATGAGCAGTTCTTC
j_gene: TRBJ1-4; v_gene: TRBV5-1; d_gene: -; abundance: -; CDR3aa: CASSLAGRVEDEKLFF; CDR3nt: TGCGCCAGCAGCTTGGCCGGTCGTGTCGAGGATGAAAAACTGTTTTTT
j_gene: TRBJ2-7; v_gene: TRBV7-9; d_gene: TRBD1; abundance: -; CDR3aa: CASSITGTGHYEQYF; CDR3nt: TGTGCCAGCAGCATCACCGGGACAGGGCACTACGAGCAGTACTTC
j_gene: TRBJ2-7; v_gene: TRBV4-1; d_gene: TRBD2; abundance: -; CDR3aa: CASSPTGPSGGYEQYF; CDR3nt: TGCGCCAGCAGCCCGACTGGGCCTAGCGGGGGCTACGAGCAGTACTTC
j_gene: TRBJ2-7; v_gene: TRBV29-1; d_gene: TRBD2; abundance: -; CDR3aa: CSGGLAGGEQYF; CDR3nt: TGCAGCGGCGGACTAGCGGGAGGCGAGCAGTACTTC
j_gene: TRBJ1-2; v_gene: TRBV27; d_gene: TRBD1; abundance: -; CDR3aa: CASSLGTGFGYTF; CDR3nt: TGTGCCAGCAGTTTAGGGACAGGATTTGGCTACACCTTC
j_gene: TRBJ1-1; v_gene: TRBV6-5; d_gene: TRBD1; abundance: -; CDR3aa: CASSHGTAVNTEAFF; CDR3nt: TGTGCCAGCAGTCATGGGACAGCAGTGAACACTGAAGCTTTCTTT
j_gene: TRBJ2-5; v_gene: TRBV5-4; d_gene: TRBD2; abundance: -; CDR3aa: CASSPGAGGPEETQYF; CDR3nt: TGTGCCAGCAGCCCTGGAGCGGGGGGGCCTGAGGAGACCCAGTACTTC
j_gene: TRBJ1-4; v_gene: TRBV5-5; d_gene: -; abundance: -; CDR3aa: CASSLATTTNEKLFF; CDR3nt: TGTGCCAGCAGCTTGGCAACAACAACTAATGAAAAACTGTTTTTT
j_gene: TRBJ2-3; v_gene: TRBV9; d_gene: -; abundance: -; CDR3aa: CASSPGLTTDTQYF; CDR3nt: TGTGCCAGCAGCCCCGGACTAACCACAGATACGCAGTATTTT
j_gene: TRBJ2-7; v_gene: TRBV4-1; d_gene: TRBD1; abundance: -; CDR3aa: CASSAKPGQGADEQYF; CDR3nt: TGCGCCAGCAGCGCCAAACCGGGACAGGGGGCGGACGAGCAGTACTTC
j_gene: TRBJ1-2; v_gene: TRBV14; d_gene: TRBD1; abundance: -; CDR3aa: CVSSRGGSSNYGYTF; CDR3nt: TGTGTCAGCAGCCGAGGGGGCTCTTCCAACTATGGCTACACCTTC
j_gene: TRBJ2-1; v_gene: TRBV11-1; d_gene: -; abundance: -; CDR3aa: CASSLVGGFTYNEQFF; CDR3nt: TGTGCCAGCAGTCTAGTGGGCGGGTTTACCTACAATGAGCAGTTCTTC
j_gene: TRBJ2-7; v_gene: TRBV7-2; d_gene: -; abundance: -; CDR3aa: CASSPQVARDSYEQYF; CDR3nt: TGTGCCAGCAGCCCTCAAGTAGCACGCGACTCCTACGAGCAGTACTTC
j_gene: TRBJ2-1; v_gene: TRBV5-1; d_gene: TRBD2; abundance: -; CDR3aa: CASSLAAGLAGRGNEQFF; CDR3nt: TGCGCCAGCAGCTTGGCCGCGGGACTAGCGGGGAGAGGCAATGAGCAGTTCTTC
j_gene: TRBJ2-3; v_gene: TRBV5-4; d_gene: TRBD1; abundance: -; CDR3aa: CASSLDQGAEDTQYF; CDR3nt: TGTGCCAGCAGCTTGGATCAGGGGGCAGAAGATACGCAGTATTTT
j_gene: TRBJ1-3; v_gene: TRBV7-8; d_gene: -; abundance: -; CDR3aa: CASSLAAPGNTIYF; CDR3nt: TGTGCCAGCAGCTTAGCGGCACCTGGAAACACCATATATTTT
j_gene: TRBJ1-1; v_gene: TRBV6-5; d_gene: -; abundance: few; CDR3aa: CASSYAGNQNTEAFF; CDR3nt: TGTGCCAGCAGTTACGCAGGAAACCAGAACACTGAAGCTTTCTTT
j_gene: TRBJ2-1; v_gene: TRBV15; d_gene: -; abundance: -; CDR3aa: CATSRAGSLTYNEQFF; CDR3nt: TGTGCCACCAGCAGAGCCGGTAGTCTAACCTACAATGAGCAGTTCTTC